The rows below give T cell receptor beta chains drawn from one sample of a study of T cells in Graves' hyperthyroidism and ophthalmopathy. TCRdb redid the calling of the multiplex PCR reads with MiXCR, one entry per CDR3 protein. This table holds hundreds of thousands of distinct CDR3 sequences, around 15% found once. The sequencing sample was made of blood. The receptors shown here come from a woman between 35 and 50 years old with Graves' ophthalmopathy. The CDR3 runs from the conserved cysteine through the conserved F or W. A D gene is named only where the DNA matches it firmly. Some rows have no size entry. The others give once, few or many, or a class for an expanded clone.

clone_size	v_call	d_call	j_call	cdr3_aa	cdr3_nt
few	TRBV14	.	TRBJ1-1	CASSHQQGNTEAFF	TGTGCCAGCAGCCACCAACAGGGGAACACTGAAGCTTTCTTT
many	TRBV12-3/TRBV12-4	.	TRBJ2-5	CASSLADGVRETQYF	TGTGCCAGCAGTTTAGCAGATGGAGTGAGGGAGACCCAGTACTTC
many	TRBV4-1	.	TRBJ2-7	CASSQASFYEQYF	TGCGCCAGCAGCCAAGCCTCCTTCTACGAGCAGTACTTC
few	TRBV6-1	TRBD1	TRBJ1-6	CASRSGGADNSPLHF	TGTGCCAGCAGATCAGGGGGCGCGGATAATTCACCCCTCCACTTT
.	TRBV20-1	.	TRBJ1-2	CSAKAGENYGYTF	TGCAGTGCTAAGGCCGGAGAGAACTATGGCTACACCTTC
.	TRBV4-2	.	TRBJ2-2	CASMRTGANTGELFF	TGTGCCAGCATGCGAACGGGAGCTAACACCGGGGAGCTGTTTTTT
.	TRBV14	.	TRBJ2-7	CASSQDFEGPYEQYF	TGTGCCAGCAGCCAAGATTTCGAGGGGCCCTACGAGCAGTACTTC
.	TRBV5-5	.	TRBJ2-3	CASSLDSWTASTSDTQYF	TGTGCCAGCAGCTTGGATTCTTGGACAGCTTCCACTTCAGATACGCAGTATTTT
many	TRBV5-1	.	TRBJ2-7	CASAKQGPYEQYF	TGCGCCAGCGCTAAACAGGGCCCCTACGAGCAGTACTTC
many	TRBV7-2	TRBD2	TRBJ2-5	CASSYRQGRGGETQYF	TGTGCCAGCAGCTACCGGCAGGGTCGCGGGGGGGAGACCCAGTACTTC